The rows below give T cell receptor beta chains drawn from one sample of a study of blood T cell repertoires in COVID-19. Measured with immunoSEQ multiplex PCR; TCRdb has only the in-frame clones, and not every one. The sample includes tens of thousands of clones, roughly 84% of them seen just once. Sequenced input: peripheral blood. The receptors were sampled from a man over 45 with acute or convalescent COVID-19. The CDR3 runs from the conserved cysteine through the conserved F or W. The D gene is left open where the match is weak. Size tells how often a clone was seen (once, few, many) or the class of an expanded clone, and some rows leave it out.

J: TRBJ1-1
V: TRBV11-2
D: -
size: once
CDR3: CASSLRPRGNTEAFF
DNA: TGTGCCAGCAGCTTAAGGCCACGGGGGAACACTGAAGCTTTCTTT

J: TRBJ1-2
V: TRBV29-1
D: TRBD1
size: -
CDR3: CSVEWTGGGYGYTF
DNA: TGCAGCGTTGAATGGACAGGGGGTGGCTATGGCTACACCTTC

J: TRBJ2-7
V: TRBV5-6
D: -
size: few
CDR3: CASSSPLRGPLYYEQYF
DNA: TGTGCCAGCAGCTCCCCTCTCAGGGGTCCACTCTACTACGAGCAGTACTTC

J: TRBJ2-1
V: TRBV6-4
D: TRBD2
size: -
CDR3: CASSVLAGDDNEQFF
DNA: TGTGCCAGCAGTGTACTAGCGGGAGACGACAATGAGCAGTTCTTC

J: TRBJ2-7
V: TRBV7-6
D: TRBD2
size: -
CDR3: CASSLLPASGRASEQYF
DNA: TGTGCCAGCAGCTTATTACCCGCTAGCGGGAGGGCCAGCGAGCAGTACTTC

J: TRBJ2-1
V: TRBV5-4
D: TRBD1
size: -
CDR3: CATLPGQGIYEQFF
DNA: TGTGCCACCCTACCGGGACAGGGGATATATGAGCAGTTCTTC

J: TRBJ2-3
V: TRBV3-1/TRBV3-2
D: TRBD2
size: -
CDR3: CASSQDLGLAADTQYF
DNA: TGTGCCAGCAGCCAAGATTTGGGACTAGCGGCAGATACGCAGTATTTT

J: TRBJ1-2
V: TRBV11-2
D: -
size: once
CDR3: CASSNGHSYGYTF
DNA: TGTGCCAGCAGCAATGGACACTCCTATGGCTACACCTTC

J: TRBJ2-2
V: TRBV5-1
D: TRBD2
size: once
CDR3: CASSLAGLAEGGELFF
DNA: TGCGCCAGCAGCTTGGCGGGACTAGCGGAGGGCGGGGAGCTGTTTTTT

J: TRBJ2-2
V: TRBV5-4
D: -
size: -
CDR3: CASSSFRGAELFF
DNA: TGTGCCAGCAGCTCCTTTAGGGGTGCGGAGCTGTTTTTT

J: TRBJ1-4
V: TRBV3-1/TRBV3-2
D: -
size: once
CDR3: CASSHARGEKLFF
DNA: TGTGCCAGCAGCCACGCCCGAGGTGAAAAACTGTTTTTT

J: TRBJ1-5
V: TRBV7-9
D: -
size: many
CDR3: CASSLGQSNQPQHF
DNA: TGTGCCAGCAGCTTAGGGCAGAGCAATCAGCCCCAGCATTTT

J: TRBJ2-6
V: TRBV5-5
D: TRBD2
size: -
CDR3: CASSSRLAGDGANVLTF
DNA: TGTGCCAGCAGCTCGAGACTAGCGGGAGATGGGGCCAACGTCCTGACTTTC

J: TRBJ1-2
V: TRBV28
D: -
size: -
CDR3: CASSFGGYGYTF
DNA: TGTGCCAGCAGTTTCGGCGGCTATGGCTACACCTTC

J: TRBJ2-6
V: TRBV7-9
D: -
size: -
CDR3: CASSSTGANVLTF
DNA: TGTGCCAGCAGCTCTACTGGGGCCAACGTCCTGACTTTC

J: TRBJ2-5
V: TRBV29-1
D: -
size: -
CDR3: CSAVGGGETQYF
DNA: TGCAGCGCAGTAGGGGGGGGAGAGACCCAGTACTTC

J: TRBJ2-1
V: TRBV10-2
D: -
size: -
CDR3: CASSESSNEQFF
DNA: TGCGCCAGCAGTGAGTCCAGCAATGAGCAGTTCTTC

J: TRBJ1-6
V: TRBV2
D: -
size: few
CDR3: CASQDSRRSPLHF
DNA: TGTGCCAGCCAAGACAGTAGGCGTTCACCCCTCCACTTT

J: TRBJ2-7
V: TRBV5-1
D: TRBD2
size: once
CDR3: CASSLDRGAYEQYF
DNA: TGCGCCAGCAGCTTGGATCGGGGGGCCTACGAGCAGTACTTC

J: TRBJ2-1
V: TRBV9
D: TRBD1
size: -
CDR3: CASSLNRDRGINEQFF
DNA: TGTGCCAGCAGCCTAAACCGGGACAGGGGTATCAATGAGCAGTTCTTC

J: TRBJ1-4
V: TRBV7-9
D: -
size: -
CDR3: CASSLDAAANEKLFF
DNA: TGTGCCAGCAGCTTAGATGCGGCAGCTAATGAAAAACTGTTTTTT

J: TRBJ2-7
V: TRBV7-6
D: -
size: few
CDR3: CASNPGGVDSYEQYF
DNA: TGTGCCAGCAATCCTGGCGGGGTGGACTCCTACGAGCAGTACTTC

J: TRBJ2-7
V: TRBV3-1/TRBV3-2
D: -
size: once
CDR3: CASSQVAGVEQYF
DNA: TGTGCCAGCAGCCAAGTGGCCGGGGTTGAGCAGTACTTC

J: TRBJ1-4
V: TRBV30
D: -
size: -
CDR3: CAWSVRRRQGYEKLFF
DNA: TGTGCCTGGAGTGTACGCCGACGGCAGGGTTATGAAAAACTGTTTTTT

J: TRBJ1-1
V: TRBV3-1/TRBV3-2
D: -
size: few
CDR3: CASERGGGTEAFF
DNA: TGTGCCAGCGAGCGAGGGGGGGGGACTGAAGCTTTCTTT

J: TRBJ1-1
V: TRBV9
D: -
size: -
CDR3: CASSVDPRTEAFF
DNA: TGTGCCAGCAGCGTAGATCCCAGGACTGAAGCTTTCTTT

J: TRBJ1-5
V: TRBV3-1/TRBV3-2
D: -
size: -
CDR3: CASSQDWQKNQPQHF
DNA: TGTGCCAGCAGCCAAGATTGGCAGAAAAATCAGCCCCAGCATTTT

J: TRBJ2-3
V: TRBV7-9
D: -
size: -
CDR3: CASSAGLFGDTQYF
DNA: TGTGCCAGCAGCGCGGGACTCTTCGGAGATACGCAGTATTTT

J: TRBJ1-3
V: TRBV6-5
D: -
size: -
CDR3: CASSRSPSGNTIYF
DNA: TGTGCCAGCAGTCGTTCTCCCTCTGGAAACACCATATATTTT

J: TRBJ2-1
V: TRBV3-1/TRBV3-2
D: TRBD2
size: -
CDR3: CASSQGAGVVNEQFF
DNA: TGTGCCAGCAGCCAAGGTGCGGGAGTTGTAAATGAGCAGTTCTTC

J: TRBJ2-7
V: TRBV6-6
D: TRBD1
size: -
CDR3: CASRDGTANPYF
DNA: TGTGCCAGCAGAGATGGGACAGCCAACCCGTACTTC

J: TRBJ1-5
V: TRBV6-1
D: -
size: once
CDR3: CASSEGSPSSNQPQHF
DNA: TGTGCCAGCAGTGAGGGGAGCCCATCGAGCAATCAGCCCCAGCATTTT

J: TRBJ1-6
V: TRBV19
D: TRBD1
size: -
CDR3: CASRPKPRDRYNSPLHF
DNA: TGTGCCAGTAGGCCTAAACCTCGGGACAGATATAATTCACCCCTCCACTTT

J: TRBJ2-5
V: TRBV7-6
D: -
size: -
CDR3: CASSLDWSGAWETQYF
DNA: TGTGCCAGCAGCTTAGATTGGTCAGGGGCTTGGGAGACCCAGTACTTC

J: TRBJ1-1
V: TRBV11-1
D: TRBD1
size: -
CDR3: CASSLQGASTEAFF
DNA: TGTGCCAGCAGCTTGCAGGGGGCTAGCACTGAAGCTTTCTTT

J: TRBJ2-7
V: TRBV5-1
D: -
size: once
CDR3: CASSPGPQGTEQYF
DNA: TGCGCCAGCAGCCCGGGACCCCAGGGGACCGAGCAGTACTTC

J: TRBJ1-2
V: TRBV6-5
D: -
size: -
CDR3: CASSAGYSNYGYTF
DNA: TGTGCCAGCAGCGCAGGGTATTCTAACTATGGCTACACCTTC

J: TRBJ2-5
V: TRBV7-2
D: TRBD2
size: -
CDR3: CASSLAYAGGVAETQYF
DNA: TGTGCCAGCAGCTTAGCGTACGCGGGGGGCGTAGCAGAGACCCAGTACTTC

J: TRBJ2-2
V: TRBV6-5
D: -
size: -
CDR3: CASTGSSDNTGELFF
DNA: TGTGCCAGCACCGGGTCCAGTGATAACACCGGGGAGCTGTTTTTT

J: TRBJ1-1
V: TRBV18
D: -
size: -
CDR3: CASSPPSTEAFF
DNA: TGTGCCAGCTCACCACCGAGTACTGAAGCTTTCTTT

J: TRBJ1-2
V: TRBV19
D: -
size: -
CDR3: CASSLQVNYGYTF
DNA: TGTGCCAGTTCCCTCCAGGTTAACTATGGCTACACCTTC

J: TRBJ2-2
V: TRBV6-5
D: -
size: -
CDR3: CATPGGSGNTGELFF
DNA: TGTGCCACCCCGGGCGGTAGCGGGAACACCGGGGAGCTGTTTTTT

J: TRBJ1-2
V: TRBV29-1
D: TRBD1
size: once
CDR3: CSGGQGDYGYTF
DNA: TGCAGCGGGGGACAGGGGGACTATGGCTACACCTTC

J: TRBJ1-2
V: TRBV19
D: -
size: -
CDR3: CASSPLDTYGYTF
DNA: TGTGCCAGTAGCCCCCTCGACACCTATGGCTACACCTTC

J: TRBJ2-1
V: TRBV12-3/TRBV12-4
D: -
size: -
CDR3: CASRVYGYNEQFF
DNA: TGTGCCAGCAGGGTCTACGGCTACAATGAGCAGTTCTTC

J: TRBJ2-3
V: TRBV27
D: -
size: -
CDR3: CASSLVGASTDTQYF
DNA: TGTGCCAGCAGTTTGGTGGGGGCCAGCACAGATACGCAGTATTTT

J: TRBJ1-1
V: TRBV4-1
D: -
size: once
CDR3: CASSQGRIADLREAFF
DNA: TGCGCCAGCAGCCAAGGAAGGATAGCCGACTTGAGGGAAGCTTTCTTT

J: TRBJ1-1
V: TRBV16
D: -
size: -
CDR3: CASSQMGRGNPWAFF
DNA: TGTGCCAGCAGCCAGATGGGTAGGGGGAACCCGTGGGCTTTCTTT

J: TRBJ1-1
V: TRBV27
D: -
size: once
CDR3: CASSSSGGNTEAFF
DNA: TGTGCCAGCAGTTCGAGCGGGGGAAACACTGAAGCTTTCTTT

J: TRBJ1-4
V: TRBV2
D: -
size: -
CDR3: CAGRGDNEKLFF
DNA: TGTGCCGGGCGCGGGGACAATGAAAAACTGTTTTTT

J: TRBJ1-5
V: TRBV15
D: -
size: -
CDR3: CATSRVADPNQPQHF
DNA: TGTGCCACCAGCAGAGTAGCCGACCCCAATCAGCCCCAGCATTTT

J: TRBJ2-7
V: TRBV6-6
D: TRBD1
size: -
CDR3: CASSTTRTGGSYEQYF
DNA: TGTGCCAGCAGTACGACTCGGACAGGGGGTTCCTACGAGCAGTACTTC

J: TRBJ2-1
V: TRBV2
D: -
size: -
CDR3: CASSEIFGRVNEQFF
DNA: TGTGCCAGCAGTGAAATTTTCGGCAGGGTTAATGAGCAGTTCTTC

J: TRBJ1-2
V: TRBV7-2
D: -
size: few
CDR3: CASSSKGAGGYGYTF
DNA: TGTGCCAGCAGCTCAAAAGGGGCCGGGGGCTATGGCTACACCTTC

J: TRBJ2-4
V: TRBV13
D: TRBD1
size: -
CDR3: CASSRGTGLGDIQYF
DNA: TGTGCCAGCAGCAGGGGGACAGGACTTGGGGACATTCAGTACTTC

J: TRBJ2-1
V: TRBV19
D: TRBD2
size: few
CDR3: CASSIDGLAGGRNEQFF
DNA: TGTGCCAGTAGTATAGATGGGCTAGCGGGAGGACGGAATGAGCAGTTCTTC

J: TRBJ1-2
V: TRBV3-1/TRBV3-2
D: TRBD1
size: -
CDR3: CASSQDLEGARYGYTF
DNA: TGTGCCAGCAGCCAAGATCTTGAGGGGGCGCGGTATGGCTACACCTTC

J: TRBJ1-4
V: TRBV28
D: -
size: -
CDR3: CASSRGSTNEKLFF
DNA: TGTGCCAGCAGCCGGGGGTCAACTAATGAAAAACTGTTTTTT